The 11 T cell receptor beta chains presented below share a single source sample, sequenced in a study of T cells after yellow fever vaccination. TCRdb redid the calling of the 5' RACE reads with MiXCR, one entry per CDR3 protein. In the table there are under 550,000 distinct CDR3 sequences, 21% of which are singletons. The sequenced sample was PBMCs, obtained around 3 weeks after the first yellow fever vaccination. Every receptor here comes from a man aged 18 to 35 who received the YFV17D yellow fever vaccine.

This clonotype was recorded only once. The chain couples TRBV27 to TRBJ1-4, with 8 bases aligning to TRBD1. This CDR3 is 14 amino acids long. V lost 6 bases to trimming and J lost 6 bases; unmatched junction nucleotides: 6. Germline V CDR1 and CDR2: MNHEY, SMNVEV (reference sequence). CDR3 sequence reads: CASSDRQGYEKLFF. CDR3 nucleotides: TGTGCCAGCAGCGATCGACAGGGGTATGAAAAACTGTTTTTT.

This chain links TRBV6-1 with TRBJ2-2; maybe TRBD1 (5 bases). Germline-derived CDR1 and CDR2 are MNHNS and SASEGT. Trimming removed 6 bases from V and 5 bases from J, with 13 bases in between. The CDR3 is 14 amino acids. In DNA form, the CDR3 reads TGTGCCAGCAGACAGACACAGGCAACCGGGGAGCTGTTTTTT. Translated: CASRQTQATGELFF.

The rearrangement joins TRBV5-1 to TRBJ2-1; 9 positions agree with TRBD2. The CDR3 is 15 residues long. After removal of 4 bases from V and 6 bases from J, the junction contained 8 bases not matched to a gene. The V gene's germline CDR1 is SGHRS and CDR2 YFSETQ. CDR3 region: CASSPLSGGTNEQFF. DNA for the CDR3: TGCGCCAGCAGCCCCCTCAGCGGGGGGACCAATGAGCAGTTCTTC.

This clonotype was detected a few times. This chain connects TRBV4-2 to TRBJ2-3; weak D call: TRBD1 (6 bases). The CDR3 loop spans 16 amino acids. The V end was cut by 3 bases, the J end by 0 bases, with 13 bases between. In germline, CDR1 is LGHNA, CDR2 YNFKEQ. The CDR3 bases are TGTGCCAGCAGCCACTGGGGGCAGGCTAGCACAGATACGCAGTATTTT. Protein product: CASSHWGQASTDTQYF.

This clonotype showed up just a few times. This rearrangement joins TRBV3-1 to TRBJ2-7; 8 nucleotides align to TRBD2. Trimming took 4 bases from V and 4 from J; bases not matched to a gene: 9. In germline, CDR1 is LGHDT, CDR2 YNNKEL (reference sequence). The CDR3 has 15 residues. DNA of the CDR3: TGTGCCAGCAGCCCGGGGGGGGGTAGATTTTACGAGCAGTACGTC. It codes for CASSPGGGRFYEQYV.

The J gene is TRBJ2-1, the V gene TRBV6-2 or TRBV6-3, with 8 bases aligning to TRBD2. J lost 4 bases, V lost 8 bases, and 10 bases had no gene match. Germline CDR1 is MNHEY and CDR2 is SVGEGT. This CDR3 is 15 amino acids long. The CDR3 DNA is TGTGCCAGCGGAGAGCGGGGGCCTCGGTACAATGAGCAGTTCTTC. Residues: CASGERGPRYNEQFF.

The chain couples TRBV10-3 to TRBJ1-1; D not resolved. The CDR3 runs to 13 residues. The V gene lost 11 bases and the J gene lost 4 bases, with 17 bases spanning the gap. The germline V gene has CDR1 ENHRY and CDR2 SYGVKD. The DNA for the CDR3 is TGTGCCTTGCGGGCGTTCGAGGGCACTGAAGCTTTCTTT. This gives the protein CALRAFEGTEAFF.

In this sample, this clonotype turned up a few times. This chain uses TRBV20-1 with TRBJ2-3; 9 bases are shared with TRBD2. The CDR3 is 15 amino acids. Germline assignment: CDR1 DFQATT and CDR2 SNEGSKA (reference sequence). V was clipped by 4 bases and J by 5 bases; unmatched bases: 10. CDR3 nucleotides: TGCAGTGCTAAAGACGCGGGGGGGCCCCAAGATACGCAGTATTTT. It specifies CSAKDAGGPQDTQYF.

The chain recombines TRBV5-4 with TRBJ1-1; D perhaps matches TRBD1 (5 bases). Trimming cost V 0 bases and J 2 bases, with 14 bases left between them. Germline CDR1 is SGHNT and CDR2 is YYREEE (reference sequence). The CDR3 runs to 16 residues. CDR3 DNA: TGTGCCAGCAGCTTGGCCGGGGCCGCCCGAAACACTGAAGCTTTCTTT. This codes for CASSLAGAARNTEAFF.

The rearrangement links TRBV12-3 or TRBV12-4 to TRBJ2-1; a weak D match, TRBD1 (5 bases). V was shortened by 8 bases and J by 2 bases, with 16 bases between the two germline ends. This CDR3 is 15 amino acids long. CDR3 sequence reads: CASGPIGDPYNEQFF. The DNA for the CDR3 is TGTGCCAGCGGACCAATAGGGGATCCCTACAATGAGCAGTTCTTC.

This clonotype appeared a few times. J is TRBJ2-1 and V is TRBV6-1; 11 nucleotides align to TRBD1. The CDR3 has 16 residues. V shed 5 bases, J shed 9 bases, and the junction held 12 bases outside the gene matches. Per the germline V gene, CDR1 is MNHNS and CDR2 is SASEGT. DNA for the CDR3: TGTGCCAGCAGTCCACACCACCCGGACAGGGGGCCTGAGCAGTTCTTC. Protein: CASSPHHPDRGPEQFF.